This passage covers 22 T cell receptor beta chains from one sample sequenced in a study of T cells after yellow fever vaccination. Each CDR3 protein is one row after TCRdb ran MiXCR on the 5' RACE reads. This sample has roughly 120,000 distinct CDR3 sequences, with 7.4% found just once. The input for sequencing was CD4+ T cells sorted from PBMCs, taken 10 to 11 days after the first yellow fever vaccination. These receptor sequences come from a man aged 18 to 29 who received the YFV17D yellow fever vaccine.

This clonotype has a handful of counts. The J gene is TRBJ1-2, the V gene TRBV20-1; the match to TRBD1 covers 7 bases. Germline V gives CDR1 DFQATT, CDR2 SNEGSKA (reference sequence). The V gene end was trimmed by 0 bases and the J gene end by 4 bases; junction bases not matched to a gene: 8. The CDR3 is made up of 15 amino acids. CDR3 sequence reads: CSARDWSGTVYGYTF. In nucleotides, the CDR3 is TGCAGTGCTAGAGACTGGAGCGGGACAGTCTATGGCTACACCTTC.

This clonotype was detected ten times or more. This chain connects TRBV7-9 to TRBJ2-3, with TRBD1 matching over 8 bases. The CDR3 has 15 amino acids. CDR1 and CDR2 from the germline V gene are SEHNR and FQNEAQ (reference sequence). V lost 5 bases and J lost 5; bases outside the gene matches: 9. The CDR3 region has the DNA TGTGCCAGCAGCCCGGACAGGGTTAGGGTAGATACGCAGTATTTT. It translates to CASSPDRVRVDTQYF.

The sample holds a few counts of this clonotype. The rearrangement links TRBV18 to TRBJ2-7; perhaps D is TRBD1 or TRBD2 (6 bases each). This CDR3 has 16 residues. Trimming removed 1 base from V and 2 bases from J, with 15 bases in between. Germline CDR1 KGHSH, CDR2 LQKENI. CDR3: CASSPRFAGHPYEQYV. In DNA form, the CDR3 reads TGTGCCAGCTCACCACGGTTTGCGGGACACCCCTACGAGCAGTACGTC.

This clonotype was recorded many times. The V and J genes are TRBV25-1 and TRBJ2-7, with D tentatively TRBD2 (5 bases). The CDR3 is made up of 15 amino acids. The V end was cut by 2 bases, the J end by 4 bases, with 15 bases between. Germline CDR1 is MGHDK and CDR2 is SYGVNS. The CDR3 spells CASSEGSAAGYEQYF. The CDR3 DNA reads as TGTGCCAGCAGTGAAGGGAGTGCTGCTGGGTACGAGCAGTACTTC.

This clonotype was seen at least ten times. V gene TRBV6-1 combines with J gene TRBJ2-3; D possibly corresponds to TRBD2 (6 bases). CDR3 length: 15 residues. The V and J ends lost 8 bases and 0 bases respectively, with 15 bases between them. Germline values: CDR1 MNHNS, CDR2 SASEGT. The CDR3 reads CASRRPSGSTDTQYF. CDR3 nucleotides: TGTGCCAGCCGACGCCCGAGCGGGAGCACAGATACGCAGTATTTT.

This clonotype came up many times. This rearrangement joins TRBV27 to TRBJ2-2, with 9 bases fitting TRBD1. V was pared by 6 bases and J by 5 bases, with 4 bases of the junction left unmatched. This CDR3 has 14 amino acids. Germline CDR1 MNHEY, CDR2 SMNVEV (reference sequence). The CDR3 protein is CASRQGARTGELFF. In DNA, the CDR3 is TGTGCCAGCAGACAGGGGGCGAGAACCGGGGAGCTGTTTTTT.

This clonotype was recorded at least ten times. This chain joins TRBV6-1 and TRBJ2-5; either TRBD1 or TRBD2 may fit D (5 bases each). Trimming took 6 bases from V and 10 from J, leaving 21 bases between them. CDR1 MNHNS and CDR2 SASEGT come from the germline V gene. There are 14 residues in the CDR3. The CDR3 sequence: CASSSIGTPFFQYF. The CDR3 coding sequence is TGTGCCAGCAGCTCCATCGGGACCCCCTTTTTCCAGTACTTC.

With regard to this clonotype: A much larger clone differs from this one at a single base, so this may be a read error. V and J are TRBV5-6 and TRBJ2-5, with D unresolved. The CDR3 runs 13 residues. Looked up from germline, CDR1 is SGHDT and CDR2 is YYEEEE. CDR3 amino acids: CAISFGGMETQYF. In DNA form, the CDR3 reads TGTGCCATCAGCTTCGGCGGCATGGAGACCCAGTACTTC. Using reference TRBV5-6 and TRBJ2-5 for the parts outside the CDR3, the full variable domain is DAGVTQSPTHLIKTRGQQVTLRCSPKSGHDTVSWYQQALGQGPQFIFQYYEEEERQRGNFPDRFSGHQFPNYSSELNVNALLLGDSALYLCAISFGGMETQYFGPGTRLLVL.

The table lists this clonotype with many counts. The V gene is TRBV12-3 or TRBV12-4, the J gene TRBJ1-2; TRBD1 matches at 12 bases. The CDR3 consists of 14 residues. V shed 6 bases and J 6 bases; nucleotides not matched to a gene: 5. CDR3 DNA: TGTGCCAGCAGAAAGGGACAGGGGGCCGATGGCTACACCTTC. It codes for CASRKGQGADGYTF.

This sequence joins TRBV28 and TRBJ2-3, with a tentative D call TRBD2 (5 bases). V lost 2 bases, J lost 5 bases, and 14 bases lay in between. The germline CDR1 and CDR2 sequences are MDHEN and SYDVKM. The CDR3 loop spans 15 amino acids. CDR3 amino acids: CASSLAYGERDTQYF. CDR3 nucleotide sequence: TGTGCCAGCAGTTTAGCTTATGGGGAGCGAGATACGCAGTATTTT.

This clonotype has at least ten counts. The chain uses TRBV11-2 and TRBJ1-1; D not certain. V lost 0 bases and J lost 11, with 13 bases in between. The CDR3 has 13 amino acids. Per germline, CDR1 SGHAT and CDR2 FQNNGV. The CDR3 is CASSLEISVGAFF. The CDR3 DNA follows: TGTGCCAGCAGCTTAGAAATCTCCGTGGGCGCTTTCTTT.

This clonotype was counted many times. V is TRBV29-1 and J is TRBJ2-1, with D possibly TRBD1 on 5 matching bases. From germline, CDR1 is SQVTM and CDR2 ANQGSEA. There are 12 residues in the CDR3. The CDR3 region is CGMVGVRNEQFF. The CDR3 coding sequence is TGCGGGATGGTAGGGGTCAGGAATGAGCAGTTCTTC.

This clonotype was recorded many times. The chain couples TRBV10-3 to TRBJ2-1; 9 bases align to TRBD2. The CDR3 runs to 14 residues. The ends lost 9 bases at V and 5 bases at J; junction bases unmatched: 8. Germline CDR1 and CDR2: ENHRY and SYGVKD. CDR3: CAIRRLAEHNEQFF. In nucleotides, the CDR3 is TGTGCCATAAGAAGACTAGCGGAACACAATGAGCAGTTCTTC.

This clonotype was observed at least ten times. The chain links TRBV18 to TRBJ2-4; D might be TRBD1 (5 bases). Germline CDR1 is KGHSH and CDR2 is LQKENI. The CDR3 contains 17 residues. V lost 3 bases and J 4 bases, leaving 19 bases between the germline ends. CDR3 sequence reads: CASSPQGTPLLKNIQYF. The CDR3 DNA reads as TGTGCCAGCTCACCGCAGGGAACACCCCTACTAAAAAACATTCAGTACTTC.

This clonotype was seen ten or more times. The chain has TRBV20-1 and TRBJ1-2, with 10 bases matching TRBD1. Germline CDR1 is DFQATT and CDR2 is SNEGSKA (reference sequence). Trimming at V came to 0 bases and at J to 6 bases, leaving 4 bases not matched to a gene. CDR3 size: 14 residues. CDR3 amino acids: CSARDQTGGDGYTF. The CDR3 nucleotides read TGCAGTGCTAGAGACCAGACAGGGGGCGATGGCTACACCTTC.

This clonotype was found many times. The chain employs TRBV10-3 and TRBJ1-4, with TRBD1 as a possible D gene (5 bases). The length of the CDR3 is 19 residues. Trimming took 0 bases from V and 8 from J, leaving 25 bases between them. Germline CDR1 reads ENHRY; CDR2 reads SYGVKD. The CDR3 reads CAISESKTEWKSGEEKLFF. In nucleotides, the CDR3 is TGTGCCATCAGTGAGTCCAAGACAGAGTGGAAATCGGGAGAAGAAAAACTGTTTTTT.

In this sample, this clonotype turned up many times. This chain connects TRBV10-3 to TRBJ2-7, with 9 bases identical to TRBD1. CDR3 length: 13 amino acids. Germline V gene lookup returns CDR1 ENHRY and CDR2 SYGVKD. Trimming removed 6 bases from V and 6 bases from J; junction bases left unmatched: 6. CDR3 in amino acids: CAIRTTGGREQYF. As DNA, the CDR3 is TGTGCCATCAGAACGACAGGGGGGCGCGAGCAGTACTTC.

The J gene is TRBJ1-2, the V gene TRBV9; tentative D call: TRBD1 (5 bases). This CDR3 has 15 residues. In germline, CDR1 is SGDLS, CDR2 YYNGEE. V lost 1 base and J lost 5, with 15 bases in between. In nucleotides, the CDR3 is TGTGCCAGCAGCGTAAGCCCACAGGCGTATTATGGCTACACCTTC. This translates into CASSVSPQAYYGYTF.

V is TRBV2 and J is TRBJ1-5, with D possibly TRBD1 on 5 matching bases. This CDR3 has 14 residues. Germline CDR1 is SNHLY and CDR2 is FYNNEI. V lost 8 bases and J lost 4, with 15 bases in between. The CDR3 sequence: CASDGVRGNQPQHF. The CDR3 coding sequence is TGTGCCAGCGATGGGGTTCGGGGGAATCAGCCCCAGCATTTT.

This clonotype was recorded at least ten times. The chain joins TRBV11-2 to TRBJ2-1; TRBD2 aligns across 7 bases. Germline values: CDR1 SGHAT, CDR2 FQNNGV. The CDR3 length is 20 residues. V lost 0 bases to trimming and J lost 5 bases; unmatched junction nucleotides: 19. CDR3 DNA sequence: TGTGCCAGCAGCTTAGATCAGTGGGTTCTTGAGACTAGCCCTCACAATGAGCAGTTCTTC. Residues: CASSLDQWVLETSPHNEQFF.

V usage is TRBV7-7 and J usage is TRBJ2-5; D is unclear. CDR1 and CDR2 (germline): SSHAT, FNYEAQ (reference sequence). V lost 5 bases, J lost 5 bases, and 12 bases lay in between. This CDR3 comprises 13 residues. The CDR3 loop is CASSVLAWETQYF. CDR3 in DNA: TGTGCCAGCAGCGTTCTTGCATGGGAGACCCAGTACTTC.

This clonotype was detected ten times or more. The chain links TRBV7-2 to TRBJ2-5; D is uncertain. The germline gives CDR1 SGHTA, CDR2 FQGNSA. Trimming removed 1 base at V and 6 bases at J, with 12 bases between. The CDR3 contains 14 residues. The CDR3: CASSLVSSLQTQYF. CDR3 DNA sequence: TGTGCCAGCAGCTTAGTCTCAAGCTTGCAGACCCAGTACTTC.